The next 21 T cell receptor beta chains were all read from a single sample in a study of CD8+ T cells in alopecia areata. Stated treatment: oral pan-JAK inhibitor, 5-10 mg twice daily. cDNA reverse transcribed from extracted RNA served as the sequencing template. TCRdb keeps only in-frame clones here, not all; method: immunoSEQ multiplex PCR. The sample records under 250,000 clones, around 65% being singletons. The starting material was CD4+ T cells sorted from blood, obtained around week 46, from a patient treated with tofacitinib. The receptors derive from a human donor with alopecia areata.

The chain uses TRBV4-1 and TRBJ1-6; D is unclear. The CDR3 spans 15 residues. Deletions cut 1 base from V and 7 bases from J, with 11 bases between. Germline values: CDR1 MGHRA, CDR2 YSYEKL. The CDR3 nucleotides read TGCGCCAGCAGCCAAGGTTCCGGGATAAATTCACCCCTCCACTTT. It translates to CASSQGSGINSPLHF.

This chain links TRBV7-2 with TRBJ2-7; TRBD2 is a possible D gene (5 bases). V lost 1 base and J lost 4, with 8 bases in between. The CDR3 runs to 13 residues. Germline-derived CDR1 and CDR2 are SGHTA and FQGNSA. CDR3 amino acids: CASSLGDYYEQYF. The CDR3 DNA follows: TGTGCCAGCAGCTTAGGCGACTATTACGAGCAGTACTTC.

The chain is built from TRBV30 and TRBJ1-1, with TRBD1 matching over 9 bases. The CDR3 totals 14 residues. The germline V gene has CDR1 GTSNPN and CDR2 SVGIG (reference sequence). V lost 4 bases to trimming and J lost 1 base; unmatched junction nucleotides: 4. The CDR3 bases are TGTGCCTGGAAACGGGGACAGGGGAACACTGAAGCTTTCTTT. Encoded protein: CAWKRGQGNTEAFF. The full variable domain, rest sourced from reference TRBV30 and TRBJ1-1, is SQTIHQWPATLVQPVGSPLSLECTVEGTSNPNLYWYRQAAGRGLQLLFYSVGIGQISSEVPQNLSASRPQDRQFILSSKKLLLSDSGFYLCAWKRGQGNTEAFFGQGTRLTVV.

This clone was detected only a few times. The genes are TRBV29-1 and TRBJ1-2; a possible D gene is TRBD1 (5 bases). The CDR3 loop spans 12 amino acids. The V end was cut by 4 bases, the J end by 4 bases, with 10 bases between. Germline CDR1 is SQVTM and CDR2 is ANQGSEA. Written as DNA, the CDR3 is TGCAGCGTTGGTGAGGGGACCTATGGCTACACCTTC. It yields the protein CSVGEGTYGYTF. Looking up the rest from reference TRBV29-1 and TRBJ1-2 gives the full variable domain: SAVISQKPSRDICQRGTSLTIQCQVDSQVTMMFWYRQQPGQSLTLIATANQGSEATYESGFVIDKFPISRPNLTFSTLTVSNMSPEDSSIYLCSVGEGTYGYTFGSGTRLTVV.

The chain links TRBV7-2 to TRBJ1-2; TRBD1 aligns across 11 bases. J was trimmed by 8 bases and V by 3 bases; bases with no gene match: 8. The CDR3 loop spans 15 amino acids. Germline V lookup: CDR1 SGHTA, CDR2 FQGNSA. The DNA for the CDR3 is TGTGCCAGCAGCTTTCGGACAGGGGGCGAGATAGGCTACACCTTC. Amino acids: CASSFRTGGEIGYTF.

The chain combines TRBV30 with TRBJ2-6, with D hard to call. V was clipped by 5 bases and J by 0 bases, with 14 bases between them. Germline assignment: CDR1 GTSNPN and CDR2 SVGIG (reference sequence). The CDR3 is made up of 16 amino acids. The DNA for the CDR3 is TGTGCCTGGGACAAGACAAGAACCTCTGGGGCCAACGTCCTGACTTTC. The encoded protein is CAWDKTRTSGANVLTF.

The chain employs TRBV7-3 and TRBJ1-5; D is uncertain. CDR1 SGHTA and CDR2 FQGTGA come from the germline V gene. Trimming took off 5 bases at V and 5 bases at J, with 10 bases between the two ends. This CDR3 comprises 13 residues. The CDR3 nucleotides are TGTGCCAGCAGCCCGGGCCCTGATCAGCCCCAGCATTTT. It codes for CASSPGPDQPQHF. Drawing the rest from reference TRBV7-3 and TRBJ1-5, the complete variable domain is GAGVSQTPSNKVTEKGKYVELRCDPISGHTALYWYRQSLGQGPEFLIYFQGTGAADDSGLPNDRFFAVRPEGSVSTLKIQRTERGDSAVYLCASSPGPDQPQHFGDGTRLSIL.

The rearrangement links TRBV29-1 to TRBJ1-2; D ambiguous. The germline V and J ends were trimmed by 6 bases and 8 bases, with 16 bases remaining between them. CDR1 is SQVTM, CDR2 ANQGSEA, per germline. The CDR3 has 12 amino acids. The CDR3 spells CSVDPGSGGYTF. CDR3 in DNA: TGCAGCGTGGACCCGGGCTCTGGGGGCTACACCTTC.

Comments on this clone: A read error may produce the germline difference seen at one junction end. The chain has TRBV18 and TRBJ2-5; D remains ambiguous. The CDR3 runs to 15 residues. Germline values: CDR1 KGHSH, CDR2 LQKENI. CDR3 in amino acids: CASSPQLEERETQYF. The CDR3 nucleotides read TGTGCCAGCTCCCCACAACTCGAGGAACGGGAGACCCAGTACTTC.

The chain has TRBV29-1 and TRBJ1-2; no definite D call. The V end lost 4 bases, the J end lost 4 bases, and 10 bases lay between the germline ends. Germline V lookup: CDR1 SQVTM, CDR2 ANQGSEA. The CDR3 is 12 amino acids. The CDR3 sequence is CSVVGIGYGYTF. CDR3 coding DNA: TGCAGCGTTGTAGGGATTGGCTATGGCTACACCTTC.

V and J are TRBV11-1 and TRBJ1-1; D call uncertain. V lost 8 bases and J lost 3, with 13 bases in between. CDR3 size: 13 residues. CDR1 SGHAT and CDR2 FQDESV come from the germline V gene (reference sequence). CDR3 sequence: CASSRRRDTEAFF. In DNA form, the CDR3 reads TGTGCCAGCTCAAGGCGGAGGGACACTGAAGCTTTCTTT.

V usage is TRBV7-2 and J usage is TRBJ2-7; 8 bases agree with TRBD1. The germline V gene encodes CDR1 SGHTA and CDR2 FQGNSA. This CDR3 comprises 14 residues. V lost 5 bases, J lost 3 bases, and 6 bases stayed unmatched. DNA for the CDR3: TGTGCCAGCAGCACCGGGACAGGCTACTACGAGCAGTACTTC. Its translation is CASSTGTGYYEQYF.

V and J are TRBV5-1 and TRBJ2-3, with a weak D call TRBD2 (6 bases). V lost 10 bases to trimming and J lost 2 bases, with 14 bases between them. Germline-derived CDR1 and CDR2 are SGHRS and YFSETQ. The CDR3 has 13 residues. As DNA, the CDR3 is TGCGCCTGGAGGGGCAGTGACACAGATACGCAGTATTTT. Its translation is CAWRGSDTDTQYF.

The V gene is TRBV27, the J gene TRBJ2-1, with 11 bases that match TRBD2. The junction had 4 bases not matched to a gene; V was cut back by 2 bases and J by 4 bases. The length of the CDR3 is 16 residues. Germline V gene data show CDR1 as MNHEY and CDR2 as SMNVEV (reference sequence). The CDR3 DNA reads as TGTGCCAGCAGTTTAGCTAGCGGGGGGATTTACAATGAGCAGTTCTTC. Its protein is CASSLASGGIYNEQFF.

The chain links TRBV27 to TRBJ2-1, with D possibly TRBD1 on 5 matching bases. Germline values: CDR1 MNHEY, CDR2 SMNVEV (reference sequence). V was pared by 2 bases and J by 9 bases, with 14 bases between. The CDR3 is made up of 14 amino acids. CDR3 nucleotide sequence: TGTGCCAGCAGTTTACCAGGGTTTGCGGCTGAGCAGTTCTTC. Protein sequence: CASSLPGFAAEQFF.

The chain carries TRBV29-1 and TRBJ1-1; D not resolved. Trimming shortened V by 8 bases and J by 0 bases, and 16 bases separated the two germline ends. Germline loops: CDR1 SQVTM, CDR2 ANQGSEA. The length of the CDR3 is 14 residues. CDR3 sequence: CSITAKGMNTEAFF. The DNA of the CDR3 is TGCAGCATAACGGCTAAAGGGATGAACACTGAAGCTTTCTTT.

This chain links TRBV5-1 with TRBJ2-2, with TRBD1 identical over 7 bases. Germline V CDR1 and CDR2: SGHRS, YFSETQ. The trim removed 10 bases at V and 0 bases at J, leaving 3 bases unmatched. This CDR3 has 13 residues. The CDR3 region is CAPGQSNTGELFF. The DNA for the CDR3 is TGCGCCCCGGGACAGTCGAACACCGGGGAGCTGTTTTTT.

This clone was counted once. A read error may be the cause here, since a much bigger clone is one base away. Other DNA sequences in the sample encode the same CDR3. This chain links TRBV7-2 with TRBJ1-1; D gene ambiguous. Per germline, CDR1 SGHTA and CDR2 FQGNSA. CDR3 length: 11 amino acids. Trimming stripped 2 bases from V and 2 bases from J, with 0 bases between. In DNA, the CDR3 is TGTGCCAGCAGCTTAAACACTGAAGCTTTCTTT. Protein product: CASSLNTEAFF.

This chain uses TRBV7-2 with TRBJ2-7; 10 bases match TRBD1. Losses at the gene ends were 6 bases for V and 3 bases for J; bases not matched to a gene: 5. Germline CDR1 SGHTA, CDR2 FQGNSA. CDR3 size: 14 residues. CDR3 protein: CASSDRGRVYEQYF. As DNA, the CDR3 is TGTGCCAGCAGTGACAGGGGGCGCGTCTACGAGCAGTACTTC.

With regard to this clone: Different DNA sequences within this sample yield the same CDR3. The chain uses TRBV29-1 and TRBJ1-1; D not resolved. The V gene lost 5 bases and the J gene lost 0 bases, with 10 bases spanning the gap. CDR1 and CDR2 (germline): SQVTM, ANQGSEA. The CDR3 runs 13 residues. The CDR3 is CSVSGRVNTEAFF. CDR3 sequence (DNA): TGCAGCGTTAGTGGACGGGTGAACACTGAAGCTTTCTTT.

The chain employs TRBV30 and TRBJ2-2; possible D gene TRBD2, 5 bases. The CDR3 has 14 amino acids. From germline, CDR1 is GTSNPN and CDR2 SVGIG (reference sequence). V lost 5 bases and J lost 4, with 14 bases in between. This CDR3 is CAWDREGFTGELFF. The CDR3 coding sequence is TGTGCCTGGGACCGCGAGGGCTTCACCGGGGAGCTGTTTTTT.